This record covers a single T cell receptor (beta chain). There is no known antigen for this receptor. Per-nucleotide qualities are absent, and no much larger clonotype sits a single base away. This sample stems from a study of cytomegalovirus exposure and HLA in healthy donors (dated by TCRdb to the late 2010s). In terms of the full investigation: The 500 to 800 repertoires of the first cohort and the roughly 120 validation repertoires were produced on the same platform, according to a later analysis. The study aimed to test whether cataloging public T cell receptors could reveal signatures of past pathogen exposure. Besides the first cohort of approximately 670 subjects, a separate validation cohort made up of 120 different subjects was used. To predict cytomegalovirus infection status, the study combined high-throughput TCR immunosequencing, statistical association of individual TCRs with disease status, and machine learning.

From the cysteine up to the phenylalanine, the CDR3 has a length of 11 residues. The DNA shown is the 33-base CDR3, in frame from base 1. Reading the germline V gene gives CDR1 MDHEN and CDR2 SYDVKM. Trimming takes 3 bases from V and 4 bases from J, and the germline ends sit 3 bases apart. The donors were included in the validation cohort of 90 to 150 subjects, a group kept apart from the roughly 680-subject first cohort. The receptor library was made with the immunoSEQ multiplex PCR assay. The study's own analysis went as follows. A statistical classification framework was developed to diagnose cytomegalovirus status using the catalog of TCR beta chain sequences. TCRdb limited this immuneACCESS table to in-frame rearrangements with V and J called. A share of clones is missing; checked studies link under half to unresolved V genes, and the rest is unexplained. V and J calls and clone size are copied from that table; D and trimming were computed from the DNA. Across this sample there are 80,000 to 100,000 clones, with 87% seen only once. Together, the top ten hold roughly 4.3% of the sample.

The research as a whole found: Subsequent analysis determined that TCRs grouped into clusters in the first cohort also showed a tendency toward co-occurrence across the 90 to 150 validation repertoires, and about 93% of cluster scores exceeded 0. According to the authors, the approach could potentially be generalized to other disease states and immunological phenotypes. A few of the identified cytomegalovirus-associated TCR beta chains were confirmed in vitro to be specific for cytomegalovirus antigens. The classifier was reported to diagnose cytomegalovirus status with high specificity and sensitivity in both the original cohort and the validation cohort. A later analysis had no HLA typing for the validation cohort, so co-occurrence there was scored across all 120 or so repertoires. The study gave a list of about 170 TCR beta chains associated with cytomegalovirus. While some public TCRs were present in many individuals, most TCR sequences turned up only very rarely across donors.

The sample taken for sequencing was PBMCs. The sequence derives from a woman aged 25 to 39 in good health and CMV-seronegative. The rearranged segments are TRBV28 and TRBJ2-5; the D gene is unclear. Read as DNA, the sequence is TGTGCCAGCAGTTTCGGAGAGACCCAGTACTTC. This codes for CASSFGETQYF.